This T cell receptor (beta chain) was found in a study of brain T cells in children with intractable seizures. Study outcomes and limitations: Patients' HCMV serostatus was unknown; virus specificity rests on CDR3 similarity alone. Pre-surgery blood may have been undersampled, hiding some clones.

The sequenced cases were selected for having the highest brain T cell transcript signatures. Patients received at least one anti-epileptic drug before surgery. A remark on this clone: Its cognate antigen is unknown.

TCRdb's copy holds only in-frame clones and misses some; the assay was immunoSEQ multiplex PCR. In the table there are under 150,000 clones, 85% to 95% of which are singletons. The V gene end was trimmed by 6 bases and the J gene end by 5 bases; junction bases not matched to a gene: 7. The CDR3 contains 14 residues. The V gene's germline CDR1 is MNHNY and CDR2 SVGAGI (reference sequence). V and J are TRBV6-6 and TRBJ2-3; 8 bases line up with TRBD1. Source: peripheral blood, taken at surgery. The sequence derives from a boy less than two years old with hemimegalencephaly and intractable seizures. CDR3 region: CASSRTGGRDTQYF. Here the CDR3 DNA reads TGTGCCAGCAGCCGCACAGGGGGGAGAGATACGCAGTATTTT.